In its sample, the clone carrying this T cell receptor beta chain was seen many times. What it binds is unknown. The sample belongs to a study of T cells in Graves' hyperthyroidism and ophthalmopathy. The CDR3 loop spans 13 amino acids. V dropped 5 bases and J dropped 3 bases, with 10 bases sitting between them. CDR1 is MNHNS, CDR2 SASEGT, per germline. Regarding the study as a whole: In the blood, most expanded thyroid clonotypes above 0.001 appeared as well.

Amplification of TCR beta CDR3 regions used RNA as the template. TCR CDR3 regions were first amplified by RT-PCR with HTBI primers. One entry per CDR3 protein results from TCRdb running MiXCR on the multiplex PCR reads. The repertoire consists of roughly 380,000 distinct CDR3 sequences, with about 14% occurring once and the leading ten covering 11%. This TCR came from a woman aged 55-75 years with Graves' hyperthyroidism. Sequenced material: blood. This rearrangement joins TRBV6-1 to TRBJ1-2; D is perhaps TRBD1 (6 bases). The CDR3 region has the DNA TGTGCCAGCAGTATACAGGGTCACTATGGCTACACCTTC. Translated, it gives CASSIQGHYGYTF.